The entry that follows covers one T cell receptor (beta chain) sequence. These data are taken from a study of naive and memory T cell subsets. Germline assignment: CDR1 DFQATT and CDR2 SNEGSKA (reference sequence). V lost 6 bases and J 0 bases, leaving 16 bases between the germline ends. This CDR3 is built from 15 residues. An oligonucleotide containing a UMI was ligated to the 3' end of TCR cDNA. Amplification of ligated cDNA took four PCR rounds with SP2 and nested alpha and beta constant primers. Alpha and beta constant region primers primed reverse transcription for blood and skin samples. MiXCR, applied by TCRdb to the 5' RACE reads, yields one record per CDR3 protein. There are about 59,000 distinct CDR3 sequences in the sample; 6.5% to 9% occur only once, and less than 20% lies in the top ten.

The sequence came from a female donor in good health. This sequence joins TRBV20-1 and TRBJ2-3; D possibly matches TRBD1 or TRBD2 (6 bases each). The CDR3 loop is CSARGQGLSTDTQYF. The CDR3 region has the DNA TGCAGTGCCCGGGGGCAGGGGTTGAGCACAGATACGCAGTATTTT.